Shown below are 10 T cell receptor beta chains from a single sample sequenced in a study of T cell responses to AZD1222 COVID-19 vaccine. Method: immunoSEQ multiplex PCR; TCRdb's copy keeps in-frame clones and lacks some. The data contain about 130,000 clones, about 89% of them seen just once; the ten biggest clones take up just under 6.5%. Sequencing was performed on peripheral blood, taken on day 0 of AZD1222 vaccination. The receptors here all came from an adult in good health.

This sequence joins TRBV6-5 and TRBJ2-5; D possibly uses TRBD1 or TRBD2 (5 bases each). This CDR3 is 14 amino acids long. The V gene's germline CDR1 is MNHEY and CDR2 SVGAGI. V was cut by 7 bases and J by 4 bases, with 16 bases left in between. CDR3 in DNA: TGTGCCAGCATTGGACCCCCCGGGGCAGAGACCCAGTACTTC. It translates to CASIGPPGAETQYF.

The V gene is TRBV5-6, the J gene TRBJ2-1, with 11 bases lining up with TRBD2. The CDR3 runs 15 residues. In germline, CDR1 is SGHDT, CDR2 YYEEEE. V lost 1 base, J lost 5 bases, and 2 bases stayed unmatched. CDR3 residues: CASSLRLAGNNEQFF. CDR3 coding DNA: TGTGCCAGCAGCTTGAGACTAGCGGGAAACAATGAGCAGTTCTTC. The entire variable domain, with the rest obtained from reference TRBV5-6 and TRBJ2-1, is as follows: DAGVTQSPTHLIKTRGQQVTLRCSPKSGHDTVSWYQQALGQGPQFIFQYYEEEERQRGNFPDRFSGHQFPNYSSELNVNALLLGDSALYLCASSLRLAGNNEQFFGPGTRLTVL.

The chain combines TRBV7-9 with TRBJ1-4, with a weak D call TRBD1 (6 bases). Germline-derived CDR1 and CDR2 are SEHNR and FQNEAQ (reference sequence). This CDR3 region has 22 residues. The V gene lost 7 bases and the J gene lost 1 base, with 34 bases spanning the gap. The CDR3 sequence: CASTYTLNPGHRARGTNEKLFF. CDR3 DNA: TGTGCCAGCACATACACACTAAATCCGGGACATCGGGCGCGGGGAACTAATGAAAAACTGTTTTTT.

Only one count was recorded for this clone. The J gene is TRBJ1-1, the V gene TRBV5-5, with a tentative D call TRBD1 (6 bases). Germline-derived CDR1 and CDR2 are SGHKS and YYEKEE (reference sequence). Trimming cost V 4 bases and J 4 bases, with 14 bases left between them. The CDR3 runs 14 residues. This chain's CDR3 is CASSKHRVGTEAFF. The CDR3 DNA reads TGTGCCAGCAGCAAACACAGGGTTGGCACTGAAGCTTTCTTT.

This clone was seen a few times. The CDR3 reads CASSQAGTEAFF. The CDR3 DNA is TGTGCCAGCAGCCAGGCCGGGACTGAAGCTTTCTTT. The chain recombines TRBV7-9 with TRBJ1-1; no clear D. V was clipped by 5 bases and J by 5 bases, with 9 bases between them. Germline loops: CDR1 SEHNR, CDR2 FQNEAQ (reference sequence). The CDR3 length is 12 residues.

The gene calls are TRBV14 and TRBJ1-1; no clear D. Per germline, CDR1 SGHDN and CDR2 FVKESK. The CDR3 is 13 residues long. The germline V and J ends were trimmed by 3 bases and 5 bases, with 10 bases remaining between them. The CDR3 region has the DNA TGTGCCAGCAGCCAGAGCTGGGGAACTGAAGCTTTCTTT. It yields the protein CASSQSWGTEAFF.

V and J are TRBV6-5 and TRBJ1-2; tentative D call: TRBD1 (6 bases). CDR3 length: 16 residues. Germline V gene lookup returns CDR1 MNHEY and CDR2 SVGAGI. V dropped 2 bases and J dropped 1 base, with 14 bases sitting between them. This CDR3 reads CASSYADSFGNYGYTF. The CDR3 DNA sequence: TGTGCCAGCAGTTACGCGGACAGTTTTGGTAACTATGGCTACACCTTC.

The gene calls are TRBV5-6 and TRBJ1-6, with D tentatively TRBD1 (5 bases). The CDR3 spans 19 residues. V lost 4 bases to trimming and J lost 0 bases, with 20 bases between them. Germline CDR1 SGHDT, CDR2 YYEEEE. Written as DNA, the CDR3 is TGTGCCAGCAGCCAACAGGTCGACTTATATAGCTCCTATAATTCACCCCTCCACTTT. Protein sequence: CASSQQVDLYSSYNSPLHF.

This rearrangement joins TRBV7-2 to TRBJ2-3, with TRBD1 as a possible D gene (6 bases). CDR3 size: 16 residues. CDR1 SGHTA and CDR2 FQGNSA come from the germline V gene. Between the trimmed V and J ends, which lost 7 bases and 2 bases, there was a span of 19 bases. This CDR3 reads CASNKFGQGSTDTQYF. CDR3 DNA sequence: TGTGCCAGCAACAAGTTCGGGCAGGGGTCCACAGATACGCAGTATTTT. Looking up the rest from reference TRBV7-2 and TRBJ2-3 gives the full variable domain: GAGVSQSPSNKVTEKGKDVELRCDPISGHTALYWYRQSLGQGLEFLIYFQGNSAPDKSGLPSDRFSAERTGGSVSTLTIQRTQQEDSAVYLCASNKFGQGSTDTQYFGPGTRLTVL.

This chain joins TRBV19 and TRBJ1-2, with D maybe TRBD1 (5 bases). The CDR3 is 13 residues long. V was cut by 10 bases and J by 8 bases, with 20 bases left in between. The germline V gene encodes CDR1 LNHDA and CDR2 SQIVND (reference sequence). CDR3 sequence (DNA): TGTGCCATAGGCCTTCCGGGGACTCGGGGCTACACCTTC. Residues: CAIGLPGTRGYTF.